This T cell receptor beta chain was obtained from a study of vaccination effects on CD4 cells after COVID-19. Across the whole study: Participants each got two BNT162b2 or mRNA-1273 vaccine doses.

Sequenced by immunoSEQ multiplex PCR; TCRdb stores in-frame clones only, minus some. The sample has 20,000 to 30,000 clones, approximately 80% seen once; the top ten hold 10%. About this clone itself: Its antigen is unknown.

ViraFEST used viral peptide pools to expand antigen-specific CD4+ T cells before sequencing. Culturing for 9 to 10 days preceded CD4+ T cell isolation. Vaccinees lacked prior SARS-CoV-2 infection and tested negative for nucleocapsid antibodies. Study-level points and caveats: Early post-infection timepoints were missing from the study, which also had few convalescent patients.

V dropped 0 bases and J dropped 1 base, with 9 bases sitting between them. The CDR3 runs to 15 residues. Germline V lookup: CDR1 MNHEY, CDR2 SVGAGI. Specimen: CD4+ T cells from PBMCs cultured with HCoV-NL63 spike peptides, collected before COVID-19 vaccination. The TCR sequence derives from a human donor who received a COVID-19 vaccine. V gene TRBV6-5 combines with J gene TRBJ1-1; D ambiguous. CDR3 amino acids: CASSYSPNWNTEAFF. For the CDR3, the DNA is TGTGCCAGCAGTTACTCGCCAAACTGGAACACTGAAGCTTTCTTT.